This T cell receptor beta chain comes out of a study of T cell repertoires in aging, cancer and after chemotherapy. TRB rearrangements spanning V, D and J were amplified using mixed TRB-A/B primers. TCRdb redid the calling of the multiplex PCR reads with MiXCR, one entry per CDR3 protein. Here the sample spans under 5,500 distinct CDR3 sequences, roughly 29% being singletons. Peripheral blood genomic DNA, not sorted cells or RNA, was the template. This clonotype appeared a few times. Sequencing was carried out using blood. The clonotype originates from a human donor with a solid tumor.

CDR3 sequence reads: CSARLTVPYNEQFF. The CDR3 nucleotides are TGCAGTGCTAGACTGACAGTACCTTACAATGAGCAGTTCTTC. The chain couples TRBV20-1 to TRBJ2-1; possibly TRBD1 for D (5 bases). Trimming took off 2 bases at V and 4 bases at J, with 12 bases between the two ends. CDR1 and CDR2 (germline): DFQATT, SNEGSKA (reference sequence). The CDR3 contains 14 residues.